By sample share, the clone carrying this T cell receptor delta chain is medium-sized. The sample carries other DNA sequences with the same CDR3. The germline V and J ends were trimmed by 0 bases and 0 bases, with 23 bases remaining between them. Germline lookup yields CDR1 TSWWSYY and CDR2 QGS. The CDR3 is 21 amino acids. The entry originates in a study of gamma-delta chains in newborns, infants, children. For the study at large: Microbial exposure reportedly drives polyclonal innate γδ T cell expansion after birth.

TCRdb reran clone calling via CATT on the reads. The table has over 5,000 delta-chain clones, 14% to 15% seen once. Sequenced here: blood, sampled at baseline. The source of this sequence is a child who was a newborn, infant or young child, either healthy, febrile or measles-vaccinated (not recorded which). The chain uses TRDV1 and TRDJ2, with a weak D call TRDD3 (6 bases). Written as DNA, the CDR3 is TGTGCTCTTGGGGAACTCGGGCGGTCGTGGATACTAATGGCTTTGACAGCACAACTCTTCTTT. This codes for CALGELGRSWILMALTAQLFF.